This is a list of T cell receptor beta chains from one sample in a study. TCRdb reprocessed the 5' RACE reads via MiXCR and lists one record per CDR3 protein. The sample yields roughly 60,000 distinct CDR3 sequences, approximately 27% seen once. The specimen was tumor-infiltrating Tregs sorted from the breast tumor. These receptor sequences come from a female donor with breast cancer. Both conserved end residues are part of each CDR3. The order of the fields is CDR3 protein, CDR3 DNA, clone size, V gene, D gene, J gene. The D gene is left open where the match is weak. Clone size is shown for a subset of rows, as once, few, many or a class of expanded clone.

CASSFPGQGIIF,TGTGCCAGCAGCTTCCCGGGACAGGGGATAATCTTC,-,TRBV7-2,TRBD1,TRBJ2-1
CASKSADTGELFF,TGCGCCAGCAAAAGCGCGGATACCGGGGAGCTGTTTTTT,few,TRBV5-1,-,TRBJ2-2
CASSLVLAGGPTGELFF,TGTGCCAGCAGCTTAGTCCTAGCGGGGGGGCCCACCGGGGAGCTGTTTTTT,medium-sized,TRBV7-2,TRBD2,TRBJ2-2
CASSIMESGVELFF,TGTGCCAGCAGTATTATGGAATCTGGCGTTGAGCTGTTTTTT,-,TRBV2,-,TRBJ2-2
CATGGAYGYTF,TGTGCCACGGGAGGGGCGTATGGCTACACCTTC,-,TRBV3-1,-,TRBJ1-2
CASSFASQGPRAQYF,TGTGCCAGCAGCTTTGCTTCACAGGGTCCAAGGGCCCAGTACTTC,few,TRBV7-8,-,TRBJ2-5
CASSLTGQGNTEAFF,TGTGCCAGCAGCCTAACCGGACAGGGGAACACTGAAGCTTTCTTT,few,TRBV5-8,TRBD1,TRBJ1-1
CASSQDRLSYNEQFF,TGTGCCAGCAGCCAAGATCGTCTATCCTACAATGAGCAGTTCTTC,-,TRBV4-2,-,TRBJ2-1
CASSQGTGGETQYF,TGTGCCAGCAGCCAGGGGACAGGGGGAGAGACCCAGTACTTC,-,TRBV6-6,TRBD1,TRBJ2-5
CASSRGDLGSDTQYF,TGCGCCAGCAGCCGTGGGGATTTGGGCTCAGATACGCAGTATTTT,-,TRBV4-3,-,TRBJ2-3
CSVRIAANTGELFF,TGCAGCGTTAGGATAGCGGCGAACACCGGGGAGCTGTTTTTT,-,TRBV29-1,-,TRBJ2-2
CASSWDSLSPNEQYF,TGCGCCAGCAGCTGGGACAGCCTTTCACCCAACGAGCAGTACTTC,-,TRBV5-1,TRBD1,TRBJ2-7
CASSPIVRGLAGSHEQYF,TGTGCCAGCAGCCCAATAGTTCGGGGACTAGCGGGGTCCCACGAGCAGTACTTC,-,TRBV11-2,TRBD2,TRBJ2-7
CASSLDSEQYF,TGCGCCAGCAGCTTGGATTCCGAGCAGTACTTC,many,TRBV5-1,-,TRBJ2-7
CSARHFGQGVRTQYF,TGCAGTGCTAGACACTTTGGACAGGGGGTGAGGACCCAGTACTTC,many,TRBV20-1,TRBD1,TRBJ2-5
CASNPGLVFDEQFF,TGTGCCAGCAATCCAGGCTTAGTATTCGATGAGCAGTTCTTC,many,TRBV2,-,TRBJ2-1